These 5 T cell receptor beta chains came from one sample sequenced in a study of OX40 agonist ivuxolimab in advanced cancers. Libraries were constructed by the immunoSEQ multiplex PCR assay. TCRdb obtained this table from immuneACCESS and retained in-frame rearrangements with V and J assigned. These tables miss some clones; where compared with another copy, unresolved V genes account for less than half of the shortfall, and the remainder is unexplained. Recorded for this sample are some 18,000 clones; about 90% of them occurred a single time. 45% to 50% of the sample comes from the top ten. The sample consisted of CD4+ or CD8+ T cells sorted from blood, taken in a trial of the OX40 agonist ivuxolimab. All receptors derive from an adult with an advanced solid tumor such as melanoma, head and neck, liver or kidney cancer.

This clone was seen only a few times. The V and J genes are TRBV7-2 and TRBJ1-1; maybe TRBD1 (5 bases). V gave up 5 bases and J gave up 7 bases, with 14 bases separating them. From germline, CDR1 is SGHTA and CDR2 FQGNSA. The CDR3 has 13 amino acids. CDR3 nucleotide sequence: TGTGCCAGCAGCCGACAGCCGGGAAATGAAGCTTTCTTT. This sequence encodes CASSRQPGNEAFF. The variable domain in full, with the rest retrieved from reference TRBV7-2 and TRBJ1-1, is GAGVSQSPSNKVTEKGKDVELRCDPISGHTALYWYRQSLGQGLEFLIYFQGNSAPDKSGLPSDRFSAERTGGSVSTLTIQRTQQEDSAVYLCASSRQPGNEAFFGQGTRLTVV.

This clone was counted a single time. This chain links TRBV19 with TRBJ2-7; 11 nucleotides align to TRBD2. Germline trimming cut 3 bases from V and 3 bases from J; bases unmatched to any gene: 4. This CDR3 contains 15 residues. CDR1 is LNHDA and CDR2 is SQIVND in the germline V gene (reference sequence). CDR3 region: CASSIIGTSGYEQYF. CDR3 DNA: TGTGCCAGTAGTATTATCGGGACTAGCGGCTACGAGCAGTACTTC.

This clone was detected once. The V call is TRBV30, the J call TRBJ2-5, with a tentative D call TRBD2 (5 bases). The CDR3 length is 11 residues. The V end lost 7 bases, the J end lost 5 bases, and 11 bases lay between the germline ends. The germline V gene has CDR1 GTSNPN and CDR2 SVGIG (reference sequence). CDR3 coding DNA: TGTGCCTCAGGACTGTCGGAGACCCAGTACTTC. This gives the protein CASGLSETQYF.

The chain carries TRBV9 and TRBJ2-6; a weak D match, TRBD2 (6 bases). V lost 4 bases to trimming and J lost 0 bases, with 20 bases between them. The germline CDR1 and CDR2 sequences are SGDLS and YYNGEE. The CDR3 spans 19 residues. The CDR3 sequence: CASSHLGGSEVSGANVLTF. In DNA form, the CDR3 reads TGTGCCAGCAGCCATTTGGGGGGTAGTGAGGTCTCTGGGGCCAACGTCCTGACTTTC.

The CDR3 protein is CAWSSAWRTPSTDTQYF. The CDR3 coding sequence is TGTGCCTGGAGTTCCGCCTGGCGAACCCCTAGCACAGATACGCAGTATTTT. The V and J genes are TRBV30 and TRBJ2-3; the D is unclear. The CDR3 extends over 17 amino acids. V was clipped by 2 bases and J by 0 bases, with 18 bases between them. Germline-derived CDR1 and CDR2 are GTSNPN and SVGIG (reference sequence).